This is a list of T cell receptor beta chains from one sample in a study of technical replicates of blood from a handful of donors. Libraries were prepared by immunoSEQ multiplex PCR; TCRdb keeps only in-frame clonotypes and omits some of them. The sample has around 15,000 clones, around 87% seen once. Sequenced: PBMCs. These receptors originate from a human donor in good health. CDR3s include the opening cysteine and the closing phenylalanine or tryptophan. The D gene is left open where the match is weak. Rows give clone size only sometimes, using once, few, many, or a class for an expanded clone.

cdr3_nt cdr3_aa v_call clone_size d_call j_call
TGTGCCAGCAGCAAAGGTAACGGGAGCGTAGATGAGCAGTTCTTC CASSKGNGSVDEQFF TRBV21-1 once NA TRBJ2-1
TGCGCCAGCAGCGAGCCCGGAGATACGCAGTATTTT CASSEPGDTQYF TRBV5-1 NA NA TRBJ2-3
TGTGCCAGCAGCTTGGGCGGGAGCTCCTACGAGCAGTACTTC CASSLGGSSYEQYF TRBV5-4 NA TRBD2 TRBJ2-7
TGTGCCAGCTTCGGTTGGCGGGAGAGCTCCTACGAGCAGTACTTC CASFGWRESSYEQYF TRBV27 NA TRBD2 TRBJ2-7
TGTGCCAGCAGCTTAGTGGGGGGGAGGGCCAACGAGCAGTACTTC CASSLVGGRANEQYF TRBV7-9 few TRBD2 TRBJ2-7
TGTGCCAGCAGCTTAGAAACGGGCAATCAGCCCCAGCATTTT CASSLETGNQPQHF TRBV7-9 NA NA TRBJ1-5
TGTGCCAGCAGGAGGACAGGGGGGTCCGCAACTAATGAAAAACTGTTTTTT CASRRTGGSATNEKLFF TRBV2 NA TRBD1 TRBJ1-4
TGTGCCAGCAGCTCCAAGCAGGGGGCAGATACGCAGTATTTT CASSSKQGADTQYF TRBV7-2 NA TRBD1 TRBJ2-3
TGTGCCAGCAGCATGACAGTCGGAAACACCATATATTTT CASSMTVGNTIYF TRBV7-6 NA NA TRBJ1-3
TGCGCCAGCAGTGGGGGGGGGAGGCCCGAGGCCCTCAACTATGGCTACACCTTC CASSGGGRPEALNYGYTF TRBV10-2 NA NA TRBJ1-2
TGTGCCAGCAGCGCCGGGACTAGCGGGAGCAATGAGCAGTTCTTC CASSAGTSGSNEQFF TRBV9 few TRBD2 TRBJ2-1
TGTGCCTGGAGTGTAGGCGGACAGTTTAATGAAAAACTGTTTTTT CAWSVGGQFNEKLFF TRBV30 NA NA TRBJ1-4
TGTGCCAGCAGTCAGGGGAACACTGAAGCTTTCTTT CASSQGNTEAFF TRBV6-6 few NA TRBJ1-1
TGTGCCAGCAGTTTACCCGAGATCCGGGGCGAGCAGTACTTC CASSLPEIRGEQYF TRBV28 NA NA TRBJ2-7
TGTGCCAGCAGTCCTAGCGGCACAGATACGCAGTATTTT CASSPSGTDTQYF TRBV6-1 once NA TRBJ2-3
TGTGCCAGCAGTCCACGGACAGGGGGCGACACTGAAGCTTTCTTT CASSPRTGGDTEAFF TRBV6-1 NA TRBD1 TRBJ1-1
TGTGCCAGCAGTTCGACGTCAAACGGGATCTATGGAAACACCATATATTTT CASSSTSNGIYGNTIYF TRBV27 NA NA TRBJ1-3
TGTGCCAGTAGTATAGGGAGGGACAGGGATGGGGACTATGGCTACACCTTC CASSIGRDRDGDYGYTF TRBV19 NA TRBD1 TRBJ1-2
TGTGCCAGCAGCCCAGGGGGGTTAAAAGCAGATACGCAGTATTTT CASSPGGLKADTQYF TRBV28 NA NA TRBJ2-3
TGCGCCAGCAGCTCCCGACAGGGAACCATAGATACGCAGTATTTT CASSSRQGTIDTQYF TRBV5-1 NA TRBD1 TRBJ2-3
TGTGCCAGCAGCTTAGGATACCAGGGGGAAAAACTGTTTTTT CASSLGYQGEKLFF TRBV7-8 NA NA TRBJ1-4
TGTGCCAGCAGTTACGAGGGACAGAGCTATGGCTACACCTTC CASSYEGQSYGYTF TRBV6-5 NA TRBD1 TRBJ1-2
TGTGCCAGCTCCGACAGGGGTTACGAGCAGTACTTC CASSDRGYEQYF TRBV25-1 NA TRBD1 TRBJ2-7
TGTGCCAGCAGCTTGTCGGGTGCTGGATATTTCACAGATACGCAGTATTTT CASSLSGAGYFTDTQYF TRBV5-4 NA NA TRBJ2-3
TGTGCCAGCAGCTCCCCCCAGGGACTAGCGGGAGACAATGAGCAGTTCTTC CASSSPQGLAGDNEQFF TRBV5-4 NA TRBD2 TRBJ2-1